These 14 T cell receptor beta chains came from one sample sequenced in a study of T cell clonality in common variable immunodeficiency. TCRdb's copy holds only in-frame clones and misses some; the assay was immunoSEQ multiplex PCR. This sample carries about 64,000 clones, none of them present only once. Sequencing was performed on peripheral blood mononuclear cells. The origin of the receptors is a person aged 18 to 69 in good health.

The table lists this clone with many counts. The CDR3 loop is CASSSAGTSGKPLQETQYF. The CDR3 DNA, read in part, is TGTGCCAGCAGCTCGGCCGGGACTAGCGGGAAACCCCTACAAGAGACC. The chain uses TRBV9 and TRBJ2-5, with 13 nucleotides matching TRBD2. The read finishes 3 residues shy of the CDR3 end, and the germline J gene is used to complete it. The trim removed 4 bases at V and 2 bases at J, leaving 14 bases unmatched. The CDR3 loop spans 19 amino acids. Germline V gene data show CDR1 as SGDLS and CDR2 as YYNGEE. The full variable domain, with the rest looked up from reference TRBV9 and TRBJ2-5, is DSGVTQTPKHLITATGQRVTLRCSPRSGDLSVYWYQQSLDQGLQFLIQYYNGEERAKGNILERFSAQQFPDLHSELNLSSLELGDSALYFCASSSAGTSGKPLQETQYFGPGTRLLVL.

This clone was recorded many times. The read terminates 3 residues before the CDR3 end, so the remaining end is supplied by the germline J gene. The chain links TRBV30 to TRBJ2-6; D is perhaps TRBD2 (6 bases). The CDR3 consists of 13 residues. V was cut by 4 bases and J by 2 bases, with 6 bases left in between. In germline, CDR1 is GTSNPN, CDR2 SVGIG (reference sequence). The part of the CDR3 DNA that was read is TGTGCCTGGACTAGCGCTGGGGCCAACGTC. This sequence encodes CAWTSAGANV. The entire CDR3 protein is CAWTSAGANVLTF.

This clone has a count of ten or more. The CDR3 goes on 3 residues after the read ends, and that part is filled in from the germline J gene. The chain links TRBV10-3 to TRBJ1-4; TRBD1 matches at 9 bases. The V gene end was trimmed by 3 bases and the J gene end by 4 bases; junction bases not matched to a gene: 3. Germline V gives CDR1 ENHRY, CDR2 SYGVKD. The CDR3 runs to 15 residues. The chain's CDR3 is CAISDRTGVNEKLFF. CDR3 DNA (partial): TGTGCCATCAGTGACCGGACAGGGGTTAATGAAAAA.

This clone was picked up many times. The read terminates 3 residues ahead of where the CDR3 ends, so the germline J gene completes it. The chain is built from TRBV19 and TRBJ1-2, with TRBD1 identical over 8 bases. The CDR3 runs to 14 residues. The germline V gene encodes CDR1 LNHDA and CDR2 SQIVND (reference sequence). The CDR3 loop is CASSGRGRPVGYTF. Partial CDR3 DNA: TGTGCCAGTAGCGGCAGGGGGCGGCCCGTCGGT.

This clone appeared many times. The CDR3 end is not reached by the read, which stops 3 residues before it; the germline J gene fills it in. The chain is built from TRBV6-2 or TRBV6-3 and TRBJ1-5, with D possibly TRBD1 on 5 matching bases. Trimming removed 2 bases from V and 1 base from J, with 9 bases in between. The CDR3 is made up of 15 amino acids. Germline V lookup: CDR1 MNHEY, CDR2 SVGEGT. The sequenced part of the CDR3 DNA is TGTGCCAGCAGTTACGGGGGGAGGAGCAATCAGCCC. Translating gives CASSYGGRSNQP. In full, the CDR3 reads CASSYGGRSNQPQHF.

Many counts were recorded for this clone. The CDR3 goes on 3 residues after the read ends, and that part is filled in from the germline J gene. This chain joins TRBV5-1 and TRBJ1-1, with 11 nucleotides matching TRBD1. The CDR3 has 15 amino acids. Germline loops: CDR1 SGHRS, CDR2 YFSETQ. The ends lost 4 bases at V and 4 bases at J; junction bases unmatched: 6. CDR3 DNA (partial): TGCGCCAGCAGCCCCGCCGGGACAGGGGGCACTGAA. Its translation: CASSPAGTGGTE. The CDR3, in full, reads CASSPAGTGGTEAFF.

This clone was detected ten times or more. The missing CDR3 end, 3 residues past where the read stops, is filled in from the germline J gene. The chain is built from TRBV19 and TRBJ2-7; 8 bases fit TRBD1. Trimming removed 3 bases from V and 4 bases from J; junction bases left unmatched: 8. The CDR3 is 15 amino acids. Germline V gene data show CDR1 as LNHDA and CDR2 as SQIVND (reference sequence). CDR3 bases read: TGTGCCAGTAGTATGAACCCACAGGGGGGATACGAG. Translated, it gives CASSMNPQGGYE. The full-length CDR3 reads as CASSMNPQGGYEQYF. Together with reference TRBV19 and TRBJ2-7, the CDR3 gives the full variable domain: DGGITQSPKYLFRKEGQNVTLSCEQNLNHDAMYWYRQDPGQGLRLIYYSQIVNDFQKGDIAEGYSVSREKKESFPLTVTSAQKNPTAFYLCASSMNPQGGYEQYFGPGTRLTVT.

In this sample, this clone turned up many times. The CDR3 region is CASSPLGGAKNIQYF. Partial CDR3 DNA: TGTGCCAGCAGCCCCCTAGGGGGAGCCAAAAACATT. The chain employs TRBV12-3 or TRBV12-4 and TRBJ2-4; tentative D call: TRBD1 (6 bases). The read terminates 3 residues ahead of where the CDR3 ends, so the germline J gene completes it. The CDR3 runs to 15 residues. V was clipped by 6 bases and J by 0 bases, with 12 bases between them.

This clone was counted ten times or more. Read sequence stops 3 residues before the CDR3 end, and the germline J gene provides the missing end. J is TRBJ2-1 and V is TRBV6-1; D might be TRBD1 (5 bases). The V end lost 3 bases, the J end lost 4 bases, and 7 bases lay between the germline ends. The length of the CDR3 is 13 residues. CDR1 and CDR2 (germline): MNHNS, SASEGT. The CDR3 bases that were read are TGTGCCAGCAGTGAGGGGCGGTACAATGAG. It yields the protein CASSEGRYNE. The CDR3, in full, reads CASSEGRYNEQFF.

This clone occurred a few times. The read terminates 3 residues ahead of where the CDR3 ends, so the germline J gene completes it. This chain links TRBV5-1 with TRBJ2-5, with 10 bases matching TRBD2. V shed 1 base, J shed 4 bases, and the junction held 10 bases outside the gene matches. Germline assignment: CDR1 SGHRS and CDR2 YFSETQ. This CDR3 is built from 17 residues. Partial CDR3 DNA: TGCGCCAGCAGCTTGAGCAGCGGGAGGGCCTCTCGAGAGACC. Translation gives CASSLSSGRASRET. From start to end, the CDR3 is CASSLSSGRASRETQYF.

This clone has a count of ten or more. The read ends 3 residues early relative to the CDR3; the germline J gene fills the gap. The chain uses TRBV16 and TRBJ2-3, with D maybe TRBD2 (5 bases). This CDR3 is built from 19 residues. Looked up from germline, CDR1 is KGHSY and CDR2 is FQNENV. V was shortened by 1 base and J by 0 bases, with 20 bases between the two germline ends. Partial CDR3 DNA: TGTGCCAGCAGCCAATTAAGAGGGTCCGCCGTCAAGAGCACAGATACG. Translating it yields CASSQLRGSAVKSTDT. The complete CDR3 protein is CASSQLRGSAVKSTDTQYF.

This clone was seen at least ten times. From the germline J gene comes the end of the CDR3, since the read stops 3 residues before it. This chain links TRBV2 with TRBJ1-5, with 9 nucleotides matching TRBD1. CDR1 is SNHLY and CDR2 is FYNNEI in the germline V gene. Trimming cost V 5 bases and J 4 bases; bases outside gene matches: 6. CDR3 size: 15 residues. Here the CDR3 reads CASSNPGQGNQPQHF. CDR3 bases read: TGTGCCAGCAGTAACCCGGGACAGGGTAATCAGCCC.

Worth noting for this clone: The read gets to within 3 residues of the CDR3 end, and the germline J gene fills in the rest. The rearrangement uses TRBV5-6 and TRBJ2-3; 8 bases are a match to TRBD1. Looked up from germline, CDR1 is SGHDT and CDR2 is YYEEEE. CDR3 length equals 14 residues. The V segment lost 5 bases and the J segment 1 base; nucleotides outside the gene matches: 3. CDR3 sequence: CASRMTGGTDTQYF. Incomplete CDR3 DNA: TGTGCCAGCAGAATGACAGGGGGCACAGATACG.

This clone appeared many times. Incomplete CDR3 DNA: TGTGCCAGTAGAACAGCGGGGAACTCCTACAATGAG. This sequence encodes CASRTAGNSYNE. In full, the CDR3 is CASRTAGNSYNEQFF. This chain links TRBV19 with TRBJ2-1; 7 bases line up with TRBD2. Read data end 3 residues before the CDR3 end; the end is taken from the germline J gene. The trim removed 6 bases at V and 0 bases at J, leaving 5 bases unmatched. Germline-derived CDR1 and CDR2 are LNHDA and SQIVND (reference sequence). This CDR3 contains 15 residues.